The 21 T cell receptor beta chains below come from one sample, sequenced in a study of molecular identifiers for immune sequencing clone quantification. MiXCR, run by TCRdb on the PCR reads, gives a single entry per CDR3 protein. This table has fewer than 10,000 distinct CDR3 sequences, roughly a fifth appearing once. The sequenced sample was naive CD8+ T cells from blood, with Jurkat cell RNA spiked in. Stated subset: FACS-sorted CD8+CD4-CCR7+CD45RA+ naive T cells. These TCRs come from a human donor in good health. Some libraries in this study had Jurkat cell RNA spiked in.

Comment on this clonotype: The CDR3 carries no conserved terminal phenylalanine or tryptophan, so it likely arises from a read error. The DNA is omitted, as the CDR3 cannot be located on it reliably, and the CDR3 follows TCRdb's listing. The chain links TRBV23-1 to TRBJ1-2. TRBV23-1 falls under the ORF class, with uncertain function. The CDR3 is 14 amino acids in total, end residues counted. The CDR3 here is CASSQGRWRDGSTL.

This sequence joins TRBV6-5 and TRBJ1-1; a possible D gene is TRBD1 (6 bases). V was pared by 0 bases and J by 5 bases, with 16 bases between. There are 16 residues in the CDR3. Germline V lookup: CDR1 MNHEY, CDR2 SVGAGI. The CDR3 coding sequence is TGTGCCAGCAGTTACTCCTCCCTCGTGGGGACAACTGAAGCTTTCTTT. This codes for CASSYSSLVGTTEAFF.

This clonotype was counted ten times or more. This chain joins TRBV5-8 and TRBJ2-7; no reliable D call. Germline V gene sequence: CDR1 SGHTS, CDR2 YDEGEE. V dropped 0 bases and J dropped 5 bases, with 6 bases sitting between them. The length of the CDR3 is 12 residues. Here the CDR3 DNA reads TGTGCCAGCAGCTTGGTGGCAGACGAGCAGTACTTC. Translation gives CASSLVADEQYF.

This clonotype turned up a few times. This may come from a read error, since a much larger clone is one base off. The J gene is TRBJ2-7, the V gene TRBV29-1; 7 bases fit TRBD1. This CDR3 has 14 residues. From germline, CDR1 is SQVTM and CDR2 ANQGSEA. In DNA, the CDR3 is TGCAGCGTTTCCGGACAGGCACTCTCCTACGAGCATTACTTC. Translated: CSVSGQALSYEHYF.

As concerns this clonotype: A much larger clone is a single base away; this may be a read error. The chain recombines TRBV20-1 with TRBJ2-1, with no clear D. In germline, CDR1 is DFQATT, CDR2 SNEGSKA (reference sequence). This CDR3 is built from 13 residues. The CDR3 DNA reads TGCAGTGCTAGAGTCCTGTACCAAAATGAGCCGTTCTTC. Protein product: CSARVLYQNEPFF.

By sample share, this clonotype is medium-sized. DNA of the CDR3: TGCGCCAGCAGCCAAGACCGGACGGGCGGTCAGCCCCAGCATTTT. Translating gives CASSQDRTGGQPQHF. The chain recombines TRBV4-3 with TRBJ1-5, with D unclear. Germline-derived CDR1 and CDR2 are LGHNA and YSLEER. V lost 0 bases and J lost 6, with 12 bases in between. The CDR3 sequence is 15 residues long.

This clonotype occurred once. The chain carries TRBV7-9 and TRBJ2-7; either TRBD1 or TRBD2 may supply D (6 bases each). The CDR3 covers 15 residues. The germline V and J ends were trimmed by 3 bases and 4 bases, with 16 bases remaining between them. Germline values: CDR1 SEHNR, CDR2 FQNEAQ (reference sequence). Written as DNA, the CDR3 is TGTGCCAGCAGCTTCGAGGGGGGACTCAGGTACGAGCAGTACTTC. Translation gives CASSFEGGLRYEQYF.

This clonotype was picked up many times. The J gene is TRBJ2-5, the V gene TRBV12-3 or TRBV12-4; tentatively, D is TRBD1 (5 bases). The CDR3 runs to 14 residues. V gave up 6 bases and J gave up 4 bases, with 15 bases separating them. For the CDR3, the DNA is TGTGCCAGCAGCATAACCCCAGGGCGAGAGACCCAGTACTTC. It is translated as CASSITPGRETQYF.

This clonotype was found many times. This sequence joins TRBV7-6 and TRBJ2-2; 13 bases fit TRBD2. Unmatched junction bases numbered 4, after V lost 4 bases and J lost 8 bases. The CDR3 consists of 15 residues. Germline V gene sequence: CDR1 SGHVS, CDR2 FNYEAQ. CDR3 DNA sequence: TGTGCCAGCAGCTCAACTAGCGGGAGGGCTGGGGAGCTGTTTTTT. Translating gives CASSSTSGRAGELFF.

This clonotype was recorded at least ten times. The rearrangement joins TRBV7-6 to TRBJ2-1, with D perhaps assigned TRBD1 or TRBD2 (5 bases each). Germline CDR1 reads SGHVS; CDR2 reads FNYEAQ. The CDR3 is 14 amino acids. Trimming removed 6 bases from V and 10 bases from J, with 19 bases in between. Here the CDR3 reads CASSFNPSGTEQFF. The CDR3 DNA is TGTGCCAGCAGTTTTAATCCTTCAGGGACCGAGCAGTTCTTC.

This clonotype was detected a few times. This sequence joins TRBV12-3 or TRBV12-4 and TRBJ1-1; perhaps TRBD1 as D (6 bases). There are 12 residues in the CDR3. Trimming pared 3 bases from V and 8 bases from J, leaving 10 bases between. The CDR3 reads CASSFGGWEAFF. The CDR3 DNA reads as TGTGCCAGCAGTTTTGGGGGCTGGGAAGCTTTCTTT.

In its sample, this clonotype was seen many times. This chain connects TRBV4-3 to TRBJ2-3, with 7 bases that match TRBD2. The CDR3 sequence is 15 residues long. The trim removed 2 bases at V and 1 base at J, leaving 3 bases unmatched. The germline CDR1 and CDR2 sequences are LGHNA and YSLEER. The CDR3 region is CASSQTGRGTDTQYF. The CDR3 nucleotides read TGCGCCAGCAGCCAAACGGGGAGGGGCACAGATACGCAGTATTTT.

This clonotype has ten or more counts. The rearrangement links TRBV6-2 or TRBV6-3 to TRBJ1-1; maybe TRBD1 (5 bases). Trimming removed 0 bases from V and 6 bases from J, with 14 bases in between. Germline CDR1 MNHEY, CDR2 SVGEGT. The CDR3 length is 15 residues. The CDR3 region is CASSYSPGGDPEAFF. CDR3 coding DNA: TGTGCCAGCAGTTACTCCCCTGGGGGGGACCCTGAAGCTTTCTTT.

This clonotype was seen repeatedly, ten times or more. The genes are TRBV5-6 and TRBJ2-7; D uncertain. The CDR3 is 16 amino acids. Germline values: CDR1 SGHDT, CDR2 YYEEEE. Deletions cut 2 bases from V and 4 bases from J, with 19 bases between. The CDR3 DNA reads as TGTGCCAGCAGCTTAGGTTCGGTAACTTTAAATTACGAGCAGTACTTC. Translating gives CASSLGSVTLNYEQYF.

This clonotype is labeled as medium-sized. The chain joins TRBV6-6 to TRBJ1-5; D possibly corresponds to TRBD1 (5 bases). The germline gives CDR1 MNHNY, CDR2 SVGAGI (reference sequence). V was pared by 5 bases and J by 5 bases, with 16 bases between. CDR3 length: 15 amino acids. The CDR3 sequence is CASSRDLERDQPQHF. CDR3 sequence (DNA): TGTGCCAGCAGTCGGGACCTGGAGAGGGATCAGCCCCAGCATTTT.

This clonotype is deemed medium-sized. V usage is TRBV4-3 and J usage is TRBJ2-3, with 8 bases that match TRBD2. The V gene end was trimmed by 0 bases and the J gene end by 2 bases; junction bases not matched to a gene: 4. The CDR3 runs to 16 residues. The germline CDR1 and CDR2 sequences are LGHNA and YSLEER. The CDR3: CASSQDSGGATDTQYF. The CDR3 DNA is TGCGCCAGCAGCCAAGATTCCGGGGGGGCCACAGATACGCAGTATTTT.

In its sample, this clonotype is medium-sized. The chain links TRBV10-2 to TRBJ1-1, with a possible D match to TRBD1 (5 bases). The V end was cut by 7 bases, the J end by 5 bases, with 17 bases between. Germline V lookup: CDR1 WSHSY, CDR2 SAAADI. The CDR3 covers 14 residues. The CDR3, as DNA: TGCGCCAGCACTCCCGGGAGGGGTTGGACTGAAGCTTTCTTT. Encoded protein: CASTPGRGWTEAFF.

The chain couples TRBV19 to TRBJ1-1, with 12 bases identical to TRBD1. In germline, CDR1 is LNHDA, CDR2 SQIVND (reference sequence). The V and J ends lost 7 bases and 4 bases, in that order; junction bases with no gene match: 4. The CDR3 runs to 14 residues. CDR3 sequence reads: CASTGTGGLTEAFF. The DNA of the CDR3 is TGTGCCAGTACCGGGACAGGGGGCCTCACTGAAGCTTTCTTT. The full variable domain, completed using reference TRBV19 and TRBJ1-1, is DGGITQSPKYLFRKEGQNVTLSCEQNLNHDAMYWYRQDPGQGLRLIYYSQIVNDFQKGDIAEGYSVSREKKESFPLTVTSAQKNPTAFYLCASTGTGGLTEAFFGQGTRLTVV.

By share, this clonotype counts as medium-sized (0.01 to 0.1%). CDR3 coding DNA: TGTGCCAGCAGCTTAGCCAAACCCGGGACAGAAGTTAATAGCAATCAGCCCCAGCATTTT. It yields the protein CASSLAKPGTEVNSNQPQHF. The chain joins TRBV7-8 to TRBJ1-5, with 7 bases matching TRBD1. This CDR3 has 20 residues. Germline loops: CDR1 SGHVS, CDR2 FQNEAQ. J lost 0 bases, V lost 0 bases, and 14 bases had no gene match.

About this clonotype: Lacking the conserved final phenylalanine or tryptophan, this CDR3 likely reflects a read error. The J gene is TRBJ2-7, the V gene TRBV7-9, with TRBD1 identical over 9 bases. Germline V gene lookup returns CDR1 SEHNR and CDR2 FQNEAQ (reference sequence). The CDR3 contains 16 residues. V trimming: 1 base; J trimming: 7 bases; junction bases outside the gene matches: 11. The CDR3 sequence: CASSLELGTGIAEQYS. In nucleotides, the CDR3 is TGTGCCAGCAGCTTAGAGTTGGGGACAGGGATCGCTGAGCAGTACTCC.

The V call is TRBV7-9, the J call TRBJ1-1; perhaps TRBD1 as D (6 bases). The V end was cut by 0 bases, the J end by 0 bases, with 11 bases between. This CDR3 is 16 amino acids long. In germline, CDR1 is SEHNR, CDR2 FQNEAQ (reference sequence). CDR3 nucleotide sequence: TGTGCCAGCAGCTTAGCCCCCGGACAGTTGAACACTGAAGCTTTCTTT. Translating it yields CASSLAPGQLNTEAFF.